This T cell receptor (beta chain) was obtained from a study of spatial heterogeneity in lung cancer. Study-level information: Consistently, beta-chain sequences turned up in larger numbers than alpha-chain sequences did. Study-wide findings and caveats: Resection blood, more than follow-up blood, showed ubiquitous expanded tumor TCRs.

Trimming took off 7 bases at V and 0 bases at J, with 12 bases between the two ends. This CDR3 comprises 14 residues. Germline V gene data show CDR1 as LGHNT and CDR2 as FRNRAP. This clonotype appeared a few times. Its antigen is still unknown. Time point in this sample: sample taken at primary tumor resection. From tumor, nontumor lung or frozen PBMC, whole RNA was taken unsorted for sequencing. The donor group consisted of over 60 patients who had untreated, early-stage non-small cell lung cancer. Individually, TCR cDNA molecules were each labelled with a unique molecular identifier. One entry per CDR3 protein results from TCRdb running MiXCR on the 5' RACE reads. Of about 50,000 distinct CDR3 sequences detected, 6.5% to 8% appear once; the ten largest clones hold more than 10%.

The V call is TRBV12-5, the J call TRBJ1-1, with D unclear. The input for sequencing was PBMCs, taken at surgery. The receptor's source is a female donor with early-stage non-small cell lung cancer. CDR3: CASAMGFMNTEAFF. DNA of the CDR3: TGTGCTAGTGCGATGGGGTTTATGAACACTGAAGCTTTCTTT.